This T cell receptor beta chain was captured in a study of shared clonotypes between healthy human individuals. Background on the study: A donor's plate count was three for CD4 naive and three for CD4 memory; CD8 naive had two and CD8 memory one. Study results and limitations: Against clonotypes common to all four donors, non-shared ones had lower generation probabilities. It was the few donors that limited the genetic and exposure-history diversity represented.

Data came from immunoSEQ multiplex PCR; TCRdb stores just in-frame clones and leaves some out. The sample comprises about 2 million clones, roughly 94% of which are singletons, and under 0.15% rests with the top ten. HIV-negative, healthy adults without recent acute infections or vaccinations were the donors. To note about this clone: Its antigen is currently unknown.

The CDR3 has 12 residues. CDR1 and CDR2 (germline): SEHNR, FQNEAQ (reference sequence). V was clipped by 1 base and J by 10 bases, with 8 bases between them. The V gene is TRBV7-9, the J gene TRBJ2-1; D ambiguous. The TCR comes from a man in his late teens or twenties in good health. Sequencing was carried out using naive CD4+ T cells sorted from blood. Specified subset: CD45RA+ positively selected. The CDR3 DNA follows: TGTGCCAGCAGCTTAGAGCGTGGGGAGCAGTTCTTC. Translating gives CASSLERGEQFF.